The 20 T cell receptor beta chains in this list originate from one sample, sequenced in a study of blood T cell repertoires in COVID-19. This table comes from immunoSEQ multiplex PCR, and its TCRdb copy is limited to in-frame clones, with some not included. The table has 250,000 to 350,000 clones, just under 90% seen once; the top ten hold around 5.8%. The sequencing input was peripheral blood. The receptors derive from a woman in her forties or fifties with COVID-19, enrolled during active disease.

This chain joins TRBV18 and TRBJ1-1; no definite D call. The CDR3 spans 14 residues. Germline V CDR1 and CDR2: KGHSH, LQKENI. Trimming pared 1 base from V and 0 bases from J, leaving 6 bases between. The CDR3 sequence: CASSPRALNTEAFF. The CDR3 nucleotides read TGTGCCAGCTCACCACGGGCCTTGAACACTGAAGCTTTCTTT.

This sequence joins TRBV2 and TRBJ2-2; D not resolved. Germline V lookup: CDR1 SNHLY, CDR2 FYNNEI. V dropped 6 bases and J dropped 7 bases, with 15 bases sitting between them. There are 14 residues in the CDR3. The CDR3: CASRAGSLNGELFF. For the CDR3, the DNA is TGTGCCAGCAGGGCCGGGTCTCTTAACGGGGAGCTGTTTTTT.

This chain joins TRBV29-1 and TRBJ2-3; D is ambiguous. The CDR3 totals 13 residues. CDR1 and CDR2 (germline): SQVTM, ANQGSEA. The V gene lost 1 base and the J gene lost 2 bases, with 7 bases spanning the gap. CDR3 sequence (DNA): TGCAGCGTTGAAGCGGAGCACACAGATACGCAGTATTTT. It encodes CSVEAEHTDTQYF.

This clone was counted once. The CDR3 loop is CATPIWEGSKDQPQHF. Here the CDR3 DNA reads TGTGCCACCCCTATCTGGGAGGGGAGCAAAGATCAGCCCCAGCATTTT. The V gene is TRBV24-1, the J gene TRBJ1-5, with a tentative D call TRBD1 (5 bases). Germline CDR1 and CDR2: KGHDR and SFDVKD. The CDR3 length is 16 residues. V lost 9 bases and J 5 bases, leaving 22 bases between the germline ends.

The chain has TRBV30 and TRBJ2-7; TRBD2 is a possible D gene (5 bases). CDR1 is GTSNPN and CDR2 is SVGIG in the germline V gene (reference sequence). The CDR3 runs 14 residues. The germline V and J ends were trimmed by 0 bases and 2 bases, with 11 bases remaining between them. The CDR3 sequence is CAWSVMAGTYEQYF. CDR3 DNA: TGTGCCTGGAGTGTAATGGCGGGTACCTACGAGCAGTACTTC.

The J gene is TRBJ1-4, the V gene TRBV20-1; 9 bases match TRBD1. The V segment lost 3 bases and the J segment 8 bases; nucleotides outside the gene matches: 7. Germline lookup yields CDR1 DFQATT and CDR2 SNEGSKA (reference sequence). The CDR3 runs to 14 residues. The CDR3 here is CSASLGQGGEKLFF. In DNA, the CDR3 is TGCAGTGCTAGTTTGGGACAGGGCGGCGAAAAACTGTTTTTT.

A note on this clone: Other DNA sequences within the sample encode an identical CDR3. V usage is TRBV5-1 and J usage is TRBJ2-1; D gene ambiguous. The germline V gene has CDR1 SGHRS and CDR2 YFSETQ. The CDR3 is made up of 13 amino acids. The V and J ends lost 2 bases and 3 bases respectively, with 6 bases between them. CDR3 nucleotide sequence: TGCGCCAGCAGCTTATCCAGCTACAATGAGCAGTTCTTC. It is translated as CASSLSSYNEQFF.

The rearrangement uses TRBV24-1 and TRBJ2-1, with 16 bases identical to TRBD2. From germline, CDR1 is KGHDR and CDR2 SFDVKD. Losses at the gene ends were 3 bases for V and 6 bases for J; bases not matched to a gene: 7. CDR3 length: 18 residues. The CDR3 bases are TGTGCCACCAGTGATCCGGGACTAGCGGGAGGGCGGCGCAATGAGCAGTTCTTC. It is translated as CATSDPGLAGGRRNEQFF.

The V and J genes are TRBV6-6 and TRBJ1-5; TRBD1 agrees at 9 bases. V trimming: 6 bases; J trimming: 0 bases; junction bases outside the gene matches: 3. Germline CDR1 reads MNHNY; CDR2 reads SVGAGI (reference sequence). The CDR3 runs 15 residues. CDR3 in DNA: TGTGCCAGCAGAGGACAGGGGAATAGCAATCAGCCCCAGCATTTT. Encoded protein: CASRGQGNSNQPQHF.

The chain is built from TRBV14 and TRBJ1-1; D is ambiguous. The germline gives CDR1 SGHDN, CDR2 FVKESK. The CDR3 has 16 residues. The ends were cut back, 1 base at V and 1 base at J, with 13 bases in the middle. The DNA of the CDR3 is TGTGCCAGCAGCCAAGCGTTGGACTCCCCGAACACTGAAGCTTTCTTT. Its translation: CASSQALDSPNTEAFF.

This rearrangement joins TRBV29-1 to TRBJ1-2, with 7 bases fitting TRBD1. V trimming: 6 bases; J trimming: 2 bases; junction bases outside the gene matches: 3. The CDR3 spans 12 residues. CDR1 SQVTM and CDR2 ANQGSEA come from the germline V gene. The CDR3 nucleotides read TGCAGCGTCAGACAGGGAAACTATGGCTACACCTTC. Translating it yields CSVRQGNYGYTF. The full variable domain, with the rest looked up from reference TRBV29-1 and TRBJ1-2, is SAVISQKPSRDICQRGTSLTIQCQVDSQVTMMFWYRQQPGQSLTLIATANQGSEATYESGFVIDKFPISRPNLTFSTLTVSNMSPEDSSIYLCSVRQGNYGYTFGSGTRLTVV.

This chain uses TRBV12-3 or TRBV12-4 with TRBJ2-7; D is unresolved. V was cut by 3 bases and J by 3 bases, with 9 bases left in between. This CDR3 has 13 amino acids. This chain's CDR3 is CASSLLVGYEQYF. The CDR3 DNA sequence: TGTGCCAGCAGTTTGCTTGTCGGCTACGAGCAGTACTTC.

The DNA of the CDR3 is TGTGCCAGCAGCTTAGGCGCGAACAATGAGCAGTTCTTC. It translates to CASSLGANNEQFF. The chain uses TRBV7-7 and TRBJ2-1; D not resolved. Trimming took 1 base from V and 5 from J, leaving 6 bases between them. Germline-derived CDR1 and CDR2 are SSHAT and FNYEAQ (reference sequence). The length of the CDR3 is 13 residues.

Here the CDR3 DNA reads TGCGCCAGCAGCTTTAGACAGGGGGTATCGGGAACTGAAGCTTTCTTT. Translated, it gives CASSFRQGVSGTEAFF. The rearrangement links TRBV5-1 to TRBJ1-1, with 9 bases aligning to TRBD1. Germline CDR1 reads SGHRS; CDR2 reads YFSETQ. This CDR3 is built from 16 residues. V lost 2 bases to trimming and J lost 5 bases; unmatched junction nucleotides: 10.

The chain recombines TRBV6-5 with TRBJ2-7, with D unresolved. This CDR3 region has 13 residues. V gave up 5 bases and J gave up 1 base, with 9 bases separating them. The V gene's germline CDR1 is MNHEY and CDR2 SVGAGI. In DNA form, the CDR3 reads TGTGCCAGCAGTCGGAGCGTTTCCTACGAGCAGTACTTC. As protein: CASSRSVSYEQYF.

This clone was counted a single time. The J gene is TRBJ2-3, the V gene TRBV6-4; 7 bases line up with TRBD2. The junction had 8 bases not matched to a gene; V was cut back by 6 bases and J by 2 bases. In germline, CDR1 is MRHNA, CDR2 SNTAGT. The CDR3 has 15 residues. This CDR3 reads CASSPLGLLTDTQYF. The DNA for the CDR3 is TGTGCCAGCAGCCCATTGGGACTACTCACAGATACGCAGTATTTT.

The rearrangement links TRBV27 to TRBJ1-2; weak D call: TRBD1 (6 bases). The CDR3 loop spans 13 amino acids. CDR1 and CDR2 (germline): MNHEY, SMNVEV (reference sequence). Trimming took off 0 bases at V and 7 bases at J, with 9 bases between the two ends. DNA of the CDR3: TGTGCCAGCAGTTTATCGAAAGGGGGTGGCTACACCTTC. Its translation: CASSLSKGGGYTF.

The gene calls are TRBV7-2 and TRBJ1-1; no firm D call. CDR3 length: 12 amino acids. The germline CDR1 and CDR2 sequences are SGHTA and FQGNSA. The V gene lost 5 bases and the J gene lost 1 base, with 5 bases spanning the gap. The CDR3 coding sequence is TGTGCCAGCAGCCCGAGGAACACTGAAGCTTTCTTT. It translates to CASSPRNTEAFF.

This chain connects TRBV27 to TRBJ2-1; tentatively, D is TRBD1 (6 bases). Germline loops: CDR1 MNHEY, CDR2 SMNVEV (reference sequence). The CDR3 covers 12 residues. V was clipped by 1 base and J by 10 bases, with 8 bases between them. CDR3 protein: CASSLLGAEQFF. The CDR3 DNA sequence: TGTGCCAGCAGTTTATTGGGGGCCGAGCAGTTCTTC.

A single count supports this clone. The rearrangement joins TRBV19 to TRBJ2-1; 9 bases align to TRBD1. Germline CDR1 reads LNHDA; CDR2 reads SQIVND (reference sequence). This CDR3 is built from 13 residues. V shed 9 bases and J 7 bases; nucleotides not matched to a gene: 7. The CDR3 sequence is CASRDREVNEQFF. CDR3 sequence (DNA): TGTGCCAGCCGGGACAGGGAGGTTAATGAGCAGTTCTTC.